The 27 T cell receptor beta chains presented below share a single source sample, sequenced in a study of T-cell memory formation after mild COVID-19. TCRdb reprocessed the 5' RACE reads with MiXCR, giving one entry per CDR3 protein. The table lists 200,000 to 250,000 distinct CDR3 sequences, 9.5% of them singletons. Input material: PBMCs or a T cell subset sorted from them (not recorded which). Source of these receptors: a man between 18 and 35 years old who had mild COVID-19 (a few samples of this study predate the infection). Cell type and time point are not known.

This clonotype has at least ten counts. The gene calls are TRBV20-1 and TRBJ2-7; D not certain. The germline gives CDR1 DFQATT, CDR2 SNEGSKA (reference sequence). This CDR3 comprises 14 residues. Trimming pared 4 bases from V and 3 bases from J, leaving 16 bases between. This CDR3 reads CSAIKPSIYYEQYV. CDR3 nucleotide sequence: TGCAGTGCTATAAAGCCCTCCATATACTACGAGCAGTACGTC.

In this sample, this clonotype turned up a few times. V and J are TRBV2 and TRBJ2-5, with TRBD1 matching 8 bases. The trim removed 4 bases at V and 5 bases at J, leaving 6 bases unmatched. This CDR3 spans 14 amino acids. CDR1 is SNHLY, CDR2 FYNNEI, per germline. Written as DNA, the CDR3 is TGTGCCAGCAGTGCTCGGACAGGGTTTGAGACCCAGTACTTC. This gives the protein CASSARTGFETQYF.

This clonotype was observed a handful of times. This chain links TRBV24-1 with TRBJ2-1; D gene ambiguous. This CDR3 spans 12 amino acids. Germline V gene data show CDR1 as KGHDR and CDR2 as SFDVKD. Trimming stripped 6 bases from V and 7 bases from J, with 9 bases between. The CDR3 DNA sequence: TGTGCCACCAGTCAAGTCGATAATGAGCAGTTCTTC. This codes for CATSQVDNEQFF.

This sequence joins TRBV27 and TRBJ2-1; 9 nucleotides match TRBD2. CDR1 is MNHEY and CDR2 is SMNVEV in the germline V gene (reference sequence). The V segment lost 6 bases and the J segment 5 bases; nucleotides outside the gene matches: 8. This CDR3 is 15 amino acids long. CDR3 sequence reads: CASRPIAGVDNEQFF. DNA of the CDR3: TGTGCCAGCAGGCCCATAGCGGGGGTTGACAATGAGCAGTTCTTC.

The chain employs TRBV14 and TRBJ1-6; tentative D call: TRBD1 (6 bases). V was shortened by 1 base and J by 6 bases, with 13 bases between the two germline ends. The CDR3 spans 16 residues. Germline CDR1 is SGHDN and CDR2 is FVKESK. This CDR3 is CASSQGTDRPNSPLHF. CDR3 bases: TGTGCCAGCAGCCAAGGGACTGACAGGCCTAATTCACCCCTCCACTTT.

This clonotype came up many times. J is TRBJ1-1 and V is TRBV4-3; 8 bases line up with TRBD1. The length of the CDR3 is 14 residues. The germline V gene encodes CDR1 LGHNA and CDR2 YSLEER. V was clipped by 3 bases and J by 4 bases; unmatched bases: 4. The CDR3 loop reads CASSQGDRGTEAFF. The CDR3 DNA sequence: TGCGCCAGCAGCCAGGGCGACAGGGGCACTGAAGCTTTCTTT.

V is TRBV5-1 and J is TRBJ1-1; TRBD1 matches 7 bases. This CDR3 has 16 residues. Germline CDR1 and CDR2: SGHRS and YFSETQ. The ends lost 0 bases at V and 4 bases at J; junction bases unmatched: 9. CDR3 sequence: CASSLVAGGPGTEAFF. As DNA, the CDR3 is TGCGCCAGCAGCTTGGTGGCAGGGGGGCCAGGCACTGAAGCTTTCTTT.

This clonotype has more than one count but fewer than ten. V is TRBV29-1 and J is TRBJ2-6; unclear D gene. Germline CDR1 is SQVTM and CDR2 is ANQGSEA. V gave up 4 bases and J gave up 0 bases, with 16 bases separating them. This CDR3 spans 17 amino acids. The CDR3 coding sequence is TGCAGCGTTGGGGCAGGAAGTCCTCACTCTGGGGCCAACGTCCTGACTTTC. It yields the protein CSVGAGSPHSGANVLTF.

This clonotype occurred many times. The V and J genes are TRBV7-9 and TRBJ2-7; D is possibly TRBD2 (6 bases). With 5 bases removed from V and 6 bases from J, the gap between germline ends came to 23 bases. This CDR3 has 16 residues. CDR1 and CDR2 from the germline V gene are SEHNR and FQNEAQ (reference sequence). This CDR3 reads CASSPLGLRGGFEQYF. The CDR3 nucleotides read TGTGCCAGCAGCCCCCTAGGCTTGAGGGGAGGATTCGAGCAGTACTTC.

The rearrangement joins TRBV5-1 to TRBJ1-6; 9 nucleotides align to TRBD1. The germline CDR1 and CDR2 sequences are SGHRS and YFSETQ. The CDR3 covers 15 residues. The ends lost 0 bases at V and 10 bases at J; junction bases unmatched: 5. The chain's CDR3 is CASSLAGQGDSPLHF. The CDR3 region has the DNA TGCGCCAGCAGCTTGGCGGGACAGGGTGACTCACCCCTCCACTTT.

This clonotype was detected ten times or more. The gene calls are TRBV5-1 and TRBJ2-7; TRBD2 matches 11 bases. The germline V gene has CDR1 SGHRS and CDR2 YFSETQ. The CDR3 length is 16 residues. After removal of 1 base from V and 2 bases from J, the junction contained 5 bases not matched to a gene. The CDR3 DNA follows: TGCGCCAGCAGCTTGAGTCTAGCGGGGGGAGCCTACGAGCAGTACTTC. Translating gives CASSLSLAGGAYEQYF.

This clonotype was counted at least ten times. The J gene is TRBJ2-3, the V gene TRBV5-5, with 11 bases identical to TRBD2. Germline V gene sequence: CDR1 SGHKS, CDR2 YYEKEE (reference sequence). The CDR3 extends over 18 amino acids. The junction had 10 bases not matched to a gene; V was cut back by 4 bases and J by 0 bases. The CDR3 DNA follows: TGTGCCAGCAGCCGAACTAGCGGGGGTACTGTTAGCACAGATACGCAGTATTTT. As protein: CASSRTSGGTVSTDTQYF.

This clonotype was counted at least ten times. DNA for the CDR3: TGCGCCAGCAGCCGGGACAGTGAGAATGAAGCTTTCTTT. Encoded protein: CASSRDSENEAFF. The chain employs TRBV5-1 and TRBJ1-1; 7 bases fit TRBD1. J lost 7 bases, V lost 4 bases, and 7 bases had no gene match. Germline lookup yields CDR1 SGHRS and CDR2 YFSETQ. This CDR3 is 13 amino acids long.

The chain links TRBV19 to TRBJ2-7; D is uncertain. The length of the CDR3 is 13 residues. CDR1 and CDR2 from the germline V gene are LNHDA and SQIVND (reference sequence). V shed 4 bases and J shed 2 bases, with 9 bases lying between them. CDR3 sequence (DNA): TGTGCCAGTAGTACCCTGATAACCTACGAGCAGTACTTC. Protein: CASSTLITYEQYF. Variable domain in full (rest from reference TRBV19 and TRBJ2-7): DGGITQSPKYLFRKEGQNVTLSCEQNLNHDAMYWYRQDPGQGLRLIYYSQIVNDFQKGDIAEGYSVSREKKESFPLTVTSAQKNPTAFYLCASSTLITYEQYFGPGTRLTVT.

V is TRBV7-2 and J is TRBJ1-2, with unresolved D. V lost 5 bases and J lost 2, with 12 bases in between. This CDR3 spans 14 amino acids. Germline loops: CDR1 SGHTA, CDR2 FQGNSA. CDR3 region: CASSPTDGNYGYTF. CDR3 coding DNA: TGTGCCAGCAGCCCGACGGACGGGAACTATGGCTACACCTTC.

This clonotype was seen a handful of times. The J gene is TRBJ2-5, the V gene TRBV20-1; possibly TRBD2 for D (5 bases). Between the trimmed V and J ends, which lost 7 bases and 3 bases, there was a span of 18 bases. This CDR3 is built from 14 residues. In germline, CDR1 is DFQATT, CDR2 SNEGSKA (reference sequence). The CDR3 DNA sequence: TGCAGTGGCCAAATGCAGACCGGGGAAGAGACCCAGTACTTC. Its protein is CSGQMQTGEETQYF.

The chain is built from TRBV7-2 and TRBJ2-3; 12 bases match TRBD2. The junction had 9 bases not matched to a gene; V was cut back by 5 bases and J by 3 bases. The CDR3 runs 17 residues. CDR1 is SGHTA and CDR2 is FQGNSA in the germline V gene. CDR3 sequence: CASSPSGGAVRTDTQYF. The CDR3 DNA reads TGTGCCAGCAGCCCTAGCGGGGGGGCCGTCAGGACAGATACGCAGTATTTT.

This clonotype turned up a few times. J is TRBJ2-7 and V is TRBV7-9; the match to TRBD2 covers 7 bases. The CDR3 totals 17 residues. The V gene's germline CDR1 is SEHNR and CDR2 FQNEAQ (reference sequence). Losses at the gene ends were 1 base for V and 5 bases for J; bases not matched to a gene: 14. The CDR3 region is CASSLGPRGEAPHEQYF. The CDR3 region has the DNA TGTGCCAGCAGCTTAGGACCCCGGGGGGAGGCCCCCCACGAGCAGTACTTC. The whole variable domain, remainder taken from reference TRBV7-9 and TRBJ2-7, is DTGVSQNPRHKITKRGQNVTFRCDPISEHNRLYWYRQTLGQGPEFLTYFQNEAQLEKSRLLSDRFSAERPKGSFSTLEIQRTEQGDSAMYLCASSLGPRGEAPHEQYFGPGTRLTVT.

This clonotype was seen only a few times. The rearrangement links TRBV30 to TRBJ2-1; tentative D call: TRBD1 (6 bases). Looked up from germline, CDR1 is GTSNPN and CDR2 is SVGIG (reference sequence). Trimming left V 0 bases short and J 5 bases short, with 8 bases between. The CDR3 runs 13 residues. CDR3 in amino acids: CAWSVDSNNEQFF. The CDR3 DNA follows: TGTGCCTGGAGTGTGGACAGCAACAATGAGCAGTTCTTC.

This chain links TRBV25-1 with TRBJ1-1; the D is unclear. V lost 6 bases to trimming and J lost 1 base, with 12 bases between them. The CDR3 covers 14 residues. Germline V gene lookup returns CDR1 MGHDK and CDR2 SYGVNS. In DNA, the CDR3 is TGTGCCAGCAGCCCGACGGGCTGGAACACTGAAGCTTTCTTT. Translation gives CASSPTGWNTEAFF.

Worth noting for this clonotype: Being one base from a much bigger clone, this may be a read error. The chain combines TRBV5-1 with TRBJ2-7; D is ambiguous. The CDR3 length is 12 residues. The V and J ends lost 0 bases and 3 bases respectively, with 4 bases between them. Germline CDR1 is SGHRS and CDR2 is YFSETQ. CDR3: CASSLGHYEQYF. In DNA, the CDR3 is TGCGCCAGCAGCTTGGGCCACTACGAGCAGTACTTC.

Ten or more counts support this clonotype. J is TRBJ2-2 and V is TRBV10-3, with D uncertain. The CDR3 contains 13 residues. CDR1 is ENHRY and CDR2 is SYGVKD in the germline V gene. Trimming took 0 bases from V and 1 from J, leaving 0 bases between them. In nucleotides, the CDR3 is TGTGCCATCAGTGAGTCGAACACCGGGGAGCTGTTTTTT. Its translation: CAISESNTGELFF.

Of note for this clonotype: A single base separates this from a much larger clone, so it may be a read error. The chain joins TRBV7-2 to TRBJ2-3; TRBD2 matches at 9 bases. J lost 7 bases, V lost 7 bases, and 6 bases had no gene match. CDR3 length equals 13 residues. CDR1 and CDR2 from the germline V gene are SGHTA and FQGNSA. This CDR3 reads CASTTGLAYTQYF. The CDR3, as DNA: TGTGCCAGCACCACTGGACTAGCGTATACGCAGTATTTT. Full variable domain (outside the CDR3, taken from reference TRBV7-2 and TRBJ2-3): GAGVSQSPSNKVTEKGKDVELRCDPISGHTALYWYRQSLGQGLEFLIYFQGNSAPDKSGLPSDRFSAERTGGSVSTLTIQRTQQEDSAVYLCASTTGLAYTQYFGPGTRLTVL.

The chain carries TRBV5-1 and TRBJ1-2, with TRBD1 matching over 9 bases. The CDR3 covers 13 residues. J was trimmed by 10 bases and V by 4 bases; bases with no gene match: 8. Germline CDR1 SGHRS, CDR2 YFSETQ. CDR3 nucleotides: TGCGCCAGCAGCGACCTGACAGGGGGGGTCTACACCTTC. Amino acid sequence: CASSDLTGGVYTF.

The rearrangement links TRBV7-6 to TRBJ2-3, with TRBD2 matching 8 bases. V dropped 2 bases and J dropped 2; count of bases not matched to a gene: 3. Germline V lookup: CDR1 SGHVS, CDR2 FNYEAQ. The CDR3 loop spans 15 amino acids. The CDR3 nucleotides are TGTGCCAGCAGCTTATCCGGACTAGCCACAGATACGCAGTATTTT. Its protein is CASSLSGLATDTQYF.

The rearrangement uses TRBV6-2 or TRBV6-3 and TRBJ2-7; TRBD2 aligns across 8 bases. The CDR3 sequence is 15 residues long. Germline V gene data show CDR1 as MNHEY and CDR2 as SVGEGT. Trimming at V came to 6 bases and at J to 1 base, leaving 8 bases not matched to a gene. The CDR3 is CASRPRTSRSYEQYF. CDR3 sequence (DNA): TGTGCCAGCAGACCCCGGACTAGCCGATCCTACGAGCAGTACTTC.

V usage is TRBV11-2 and J usage is TRBJ2-5; TRBD2 matches at 8 bases. The junction had 4 bases not matched to a gene; V was cut back by 2 bases and J by 8 bases. The germline V gene has CDR1 SGHAT and CDR2 FQNNGV. CDR3 length equals 13 residues. The CDR3: CASSLRGLDTQYF. CDR3 DNA sequence: TGTGCCAGCAGCTTACGGGGACTAGATACCCAGTACTTC.